The subject of this entry is one T cell receptor (beta chain). Profiling relied on immunoSEQ multiplex PCR, and the TCRdb table lists in-frame clones only, not all of them. The sample holds more than 85,000 clones, 75% to 95% seen once. This entry is derived from a study of control samples from healthy donors and cancer patients. Germline CDR1 GTSNPN, CDR2 SVGIG (reference sequence). The CDR3 runs to 15 residues. Between the trimmed V and J ends, which lost 2 bases and 8 bases, there was a span of 18 bases. Source material: blood. This clonotype was obtained from a human donor in good health. The donor label of this sample is uncertain. The J gene is TRBJ1-4, the V gene TRBV30; D possibly corresponds to TRBD1 (6 bases). The CDR3 coding sequence is TGTGCCTGGAGTCCTCTCAGGGGCATTGGGGAAAAACTGTTTTTT. Translated: CAWSPLRGIGEKLFF.